Below, 7 T cell receptor beta chains from the same sample are listed, as sequenced in a study of CD8 T cells in Susac syndrome. Random hexamers were used to reverse transcribe the RNA input (about 0.45 to 1 ug). TCRdb re-called the immunoSEQ multiplex PCR reads through MiXCR, storing one row per CDR3 protein. The sample holds 150,000 to 190,000 distinct CDR3 sequences, nearly 97% seen once. Sequences were obtained from CD8+ T cells from PBMCs. These receptors originate from a human donor with multiple sclerosis.

The chain combines TRBV20-1 with TRBJ1-1; D possibly corresponds to TRBD1 (5 bases). This CDR3 has 14 amino acids. The germline V gene encodes CDR1 DFQATT and CDR2 SNEGSKA (reference sequence). Trimming removed 1 base from V and 5 bases from J, with 14 bases in between. CDR3 amino acids: CSARVGGGETEAFF. CDR3 DNA sequence: TGCAGTGCTAGAGTGGGGGGGGGAGAGACTGAAGCTTTCTTT.

This clonotype appeared a single time. The chain joins TRBV29-1 to TRBJ1-4; TRBD1 matches 7 bases. Germline CDR1 and CDR2: SQVTM and ANQGSEA. The CDR3 loop spans 15 amino acids. After removal of 5 bases from V and 6 bases from J, the junction contained 12 bases not matched to a gene. CDR3 nucleotide sequence: TGCAGCGTTCACTTAGGACCTGACAGGGATGAAAAACTGTTTTTT. Residues: CSVHLGPDRDEKLFF.

The V call is TRBV29-1, the J call TRBJ1-2; D remains ambiguous. V gave up 3 bases and J gave up 6 bases, with 14 bases separating them. Germline-derived CDR1 and CDR2 are SQVTM and ANQGSEA. The CDR3 length is 13 residues. The CDR3 loop is CSVDLPQPDGYTF. DNA of the CDR3: TGCAGCGTTGATCTCCCTCAGCCTGATGGCTACACCTTC.

This sequence joins TRBV20-1 and TRBJ2-1; D unresolved. Trimming left V 7 bases short and J 8 bases short, with 9 bases between. CDR1 and CDR2 from the germline V gene are DFQATT and SNEGSKA (reference sequence). CDR3 length: 10 residues. The CDR3 loop reads CSVNWYEQFF. The CDR3 DNA follows: TGCAGTGTTAACTGGTATGAGCAGTTCTTC.

The V and J genes are TRBV6-5 and TRBJ1-6; no clear D. V was pared by 2 bases and J by 14 bases, with 13 bases between. The V gene's germline CDR1 is MNHEY and CDR2 SVGAGI. The CDR3 sequence is 13 residues long. The CDR3 is CASSYASSETLHF. CDR3 sequence (DNA): TGTGCCAGCAGTTACGCCTCATCGGAAACCCTCCACTTT.

The chain recombines TRBV19 with TRBJ1-2; D perhaps matches TRBD1 (6 bases). This CDR3 spans 16 amino acids. Looked up from germline, CDR1 is LNHDA and CDR2 is SQIVND (reference sequence). V lost 7 bases to trimming and J lost 4 bases, with 22 bases between them. CDR3 DNA: TGTGCCAGTATGGTCCCAAAGGGGGAGTATGTCTATGGCTACACCTTC. Encoded protein: CASMVPKGEYVYGYTF.

In DNA form, the CDR3 reads TGTGCCAGCAGCCAAGAGCCAGTTAGCTCCTATAATTCACCCCTCCACTTT. It encodes CASSQEPVSSYNSPLHF. The V and J genes are TRBV4-2 and TRBJ1-6, with unresolved D. The CDR3 totals 17 residues. The germline V and J ends were trimmed by 0 bases and 0 bases, with 9 bases remaining between them. The germline V gene has CDR1 LGHNA and CDR2 YNFKEQ.